This TCR beta chain stems from a study of T cell responses to AZD1222 COVID-19 vaccine. Data came from immunoSEQ multiplex PCR; TCRdb stores just in-frame clones and leaves some out. Of fewer than 70,000 clones listed, over 65% are singletons. The CDR3 is 14 residues long. With 3 bases clipped from V and 5 bases from J, the junction kept 2 bases outside the gene matches. Per germline, CDR1 SGHTA and CDR2 FQGTGA. The receptor was isolated from an adult who received the AZD1222 COVID-19 vaccine. V and J are TRBV7-3 and TRBJ2-1; 9 bases align to TRBD2. Sample: peripheral blood, taken 28 days after the second AZD1222 dose. This CDR3 reads CASSFLAGNNEQFF. The DNA of the CDR3 is TGTGCCAGCAGCTTCCTAGCGGGGAACAATGAGCAGTTCTTC.